This TCR beta chain was captured in a study of human T cells and chemical hapten exposure. This CDR3 is 17 amino acids long. Unmatched junction bases numbered 6, after V lost 0 bases and J lost 5 bases. Germline-derived CDR1 and CDR2 are SGHRS and YFSETQ. Each CDR3 protein gets one entry after TCRdb re-called the 5' RACE reads with MiXCR. The profile covers 80,000 or so distinct CDR3 sequences, with roughly 15% appearing a single time and approximately 6.3% taken by the ten largest. This clonotype was counted ten times or more. Total RNA was isolated from whole blood that had not been fractionated. The receptor was derived from a female donor in good health. The V call is TRBV5-1, the J call TRBJ2-2; 11 positions agree with TRBD2. The CDR3 region has the DNA TGCGCCAGCAGCTTGGAGCTAGCGGGGGGACCGACCGGGGAGCTGTTTTTT. Translation: CASSLELAGGPTGELFF.